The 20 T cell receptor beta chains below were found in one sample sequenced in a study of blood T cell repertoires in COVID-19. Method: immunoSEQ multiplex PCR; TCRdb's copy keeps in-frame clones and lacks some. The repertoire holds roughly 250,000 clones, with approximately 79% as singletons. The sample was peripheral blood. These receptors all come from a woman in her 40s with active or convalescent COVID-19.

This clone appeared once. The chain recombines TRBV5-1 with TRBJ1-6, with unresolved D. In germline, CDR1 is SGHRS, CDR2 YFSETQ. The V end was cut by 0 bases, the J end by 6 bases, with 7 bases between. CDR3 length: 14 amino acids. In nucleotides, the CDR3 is TGCGCCAGCAGCTTGGCACAAATTAATTCACCCCTCCACTTT. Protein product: CASSLAQINSPLHF.

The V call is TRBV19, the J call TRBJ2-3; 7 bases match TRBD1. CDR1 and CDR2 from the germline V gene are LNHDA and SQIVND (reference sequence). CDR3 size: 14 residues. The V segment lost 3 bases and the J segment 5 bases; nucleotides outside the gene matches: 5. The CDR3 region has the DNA TGTGCCAGTAGTATCGGACAGGCCTTAGATACGCAGTATTTT. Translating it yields CASSIGQALDTQYF.

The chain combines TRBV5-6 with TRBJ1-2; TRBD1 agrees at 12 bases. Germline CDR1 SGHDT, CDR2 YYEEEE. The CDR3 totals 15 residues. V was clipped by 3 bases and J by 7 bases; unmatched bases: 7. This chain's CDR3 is CASSSWDRGLFGYTF. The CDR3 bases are TGTGCCAGCAGCTCCTGGGACAGGGGGCTCTTTGGCTACACCTTC.

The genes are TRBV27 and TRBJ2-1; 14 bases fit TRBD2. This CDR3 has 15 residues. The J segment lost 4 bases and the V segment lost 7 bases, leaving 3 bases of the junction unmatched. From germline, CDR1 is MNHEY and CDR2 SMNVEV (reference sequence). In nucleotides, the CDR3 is TGTGCCAGCACCCGGACTAGCGGGGGGTACAATGAGCAGTTCTTC. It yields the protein CASTRTSGGYNEQFF.

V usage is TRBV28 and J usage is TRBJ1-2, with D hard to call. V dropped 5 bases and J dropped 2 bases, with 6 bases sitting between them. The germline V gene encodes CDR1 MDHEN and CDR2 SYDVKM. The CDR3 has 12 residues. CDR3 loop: CASSAVNYGYTF. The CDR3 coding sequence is TGTGCCAGCAGTGCGGTGAACTATGGCTACACCTTC.

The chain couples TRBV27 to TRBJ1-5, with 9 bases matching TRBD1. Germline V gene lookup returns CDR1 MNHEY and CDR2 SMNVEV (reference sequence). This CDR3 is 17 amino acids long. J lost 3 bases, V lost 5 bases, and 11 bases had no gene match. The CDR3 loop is CASSRDPGQGLNQPQHF. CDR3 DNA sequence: TGTGCCAGCAGTCGCGACCCGGGACAGGGTCTCAATCAGCCCCAGCATTTT.

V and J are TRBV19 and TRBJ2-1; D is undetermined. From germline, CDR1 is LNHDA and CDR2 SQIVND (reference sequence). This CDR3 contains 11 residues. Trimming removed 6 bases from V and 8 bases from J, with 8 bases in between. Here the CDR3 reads CASSELYEQFF. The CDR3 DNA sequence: TGTGCCAGTAGCGAACTCTATGAGCAGTTCTTC.

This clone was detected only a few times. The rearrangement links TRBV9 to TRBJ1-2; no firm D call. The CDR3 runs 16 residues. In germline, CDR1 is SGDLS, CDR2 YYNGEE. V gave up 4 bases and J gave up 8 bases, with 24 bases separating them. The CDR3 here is CASSSGVIEGSDGYTF. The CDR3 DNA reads TGTGCCAGCAGCTCGGGCGTAATTGAGGGTTCAGACGGCTACACCTTC.

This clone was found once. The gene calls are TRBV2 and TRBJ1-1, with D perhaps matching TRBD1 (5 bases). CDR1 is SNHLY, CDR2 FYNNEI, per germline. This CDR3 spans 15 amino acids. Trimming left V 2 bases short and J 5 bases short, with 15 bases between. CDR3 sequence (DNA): TGTGCCAGCAGTGAAAGGGGTCCCGCGCGGACTGAAGCTTTCTTT. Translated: CASSERGPARTEAFF.

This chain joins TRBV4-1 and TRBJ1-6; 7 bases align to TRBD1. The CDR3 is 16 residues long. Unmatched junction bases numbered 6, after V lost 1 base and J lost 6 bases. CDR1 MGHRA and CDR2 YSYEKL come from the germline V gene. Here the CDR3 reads CASSQAGNRGNSPLHF. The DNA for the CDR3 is TGCGCCAGCAGCCAAGCCGGGAACAGGGGTAATTCACCCCTCCACTTT.

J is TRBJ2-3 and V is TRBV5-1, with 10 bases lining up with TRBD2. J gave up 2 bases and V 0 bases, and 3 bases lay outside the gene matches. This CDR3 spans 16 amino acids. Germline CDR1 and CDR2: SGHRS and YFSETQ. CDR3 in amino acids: CASSLATSGVTDTQYF. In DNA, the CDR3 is TGCGCCAGCAGCTTGGCCACTAGCGGGGTCACAGATACGCAGTATTTT.

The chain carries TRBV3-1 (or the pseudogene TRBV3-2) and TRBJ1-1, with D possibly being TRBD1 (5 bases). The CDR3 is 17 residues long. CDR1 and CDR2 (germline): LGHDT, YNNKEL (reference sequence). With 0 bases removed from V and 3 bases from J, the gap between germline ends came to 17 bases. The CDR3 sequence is CASSQDFVGRGDTEAFF. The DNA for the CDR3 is TGTGCCAGCAGCCAAGACTTCGTGGGACGGGGGGACACTGAAGCTTTCTTT.

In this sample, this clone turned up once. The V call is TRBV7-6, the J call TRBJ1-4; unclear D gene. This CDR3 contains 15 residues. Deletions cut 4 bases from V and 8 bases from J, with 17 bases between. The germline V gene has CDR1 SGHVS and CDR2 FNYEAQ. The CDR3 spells CASSSTRAGFEKLFF. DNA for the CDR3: TGTGCCAGCAGCTCCACTAGGGCAGGTTTCGAAAAACTGTTTTTT. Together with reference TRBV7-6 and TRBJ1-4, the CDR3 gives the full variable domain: GAGVSQSPRYKVTKRGQDVALRCDPISGHVSLYWYRQALGQGPEFLTYFNYEAQQDKSGLPNDRFSAERPEGSISTLTIQRTEQRDSAMYRCASSSTRAGFEKLFFGSGTQLSVL.

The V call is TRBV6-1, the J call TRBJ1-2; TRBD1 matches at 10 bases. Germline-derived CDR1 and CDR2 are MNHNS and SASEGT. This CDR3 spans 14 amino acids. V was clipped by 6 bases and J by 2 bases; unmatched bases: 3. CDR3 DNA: TGTGCCAGCAGGAGACAGGGGGCGAACTATGGCTACACCTTC. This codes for CASRRQGANYGYTF.

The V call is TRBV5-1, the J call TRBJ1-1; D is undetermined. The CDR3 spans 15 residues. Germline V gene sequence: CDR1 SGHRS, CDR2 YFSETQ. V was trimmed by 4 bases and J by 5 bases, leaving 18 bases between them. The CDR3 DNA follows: TGCGCCAGCAGCATGCCTCGGGTTTCTGGAACTGAAGCTTTCTTT. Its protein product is CASSMPRVSGTEAFF.

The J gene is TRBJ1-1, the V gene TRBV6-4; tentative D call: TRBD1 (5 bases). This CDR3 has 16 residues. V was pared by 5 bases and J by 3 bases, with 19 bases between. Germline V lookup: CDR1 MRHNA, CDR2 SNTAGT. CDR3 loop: CASSPDSPVWDTEAFF. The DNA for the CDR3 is TGTGCCAGCAGTCCCGACAGCCCCGTGTGGGACACTGAAGCTTTCTTT.

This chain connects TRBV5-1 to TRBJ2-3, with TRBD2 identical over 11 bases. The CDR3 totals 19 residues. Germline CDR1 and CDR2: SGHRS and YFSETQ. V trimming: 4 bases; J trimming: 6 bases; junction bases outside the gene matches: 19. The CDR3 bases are TGCGCCAGCAGCGCCTCGGGGCTAGCGGGGGGCGCCCTTGGCGATACGCAGTATTTT. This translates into CASSASGLAGGALGDTQYF.

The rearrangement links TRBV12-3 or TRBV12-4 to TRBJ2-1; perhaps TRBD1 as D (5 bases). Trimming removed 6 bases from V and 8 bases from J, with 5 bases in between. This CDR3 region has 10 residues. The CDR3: CASRGHEQFF. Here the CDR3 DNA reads TGTGCCAGCAGGGGGCATGAGCAGTTCTTC.

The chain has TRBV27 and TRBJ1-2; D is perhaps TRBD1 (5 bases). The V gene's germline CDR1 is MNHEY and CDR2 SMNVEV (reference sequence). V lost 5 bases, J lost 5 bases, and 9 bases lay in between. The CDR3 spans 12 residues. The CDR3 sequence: CASSADSYGYTF. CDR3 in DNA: TGTGCCAGCAGTGCCGACAGTTATGGCTACACCTTC.

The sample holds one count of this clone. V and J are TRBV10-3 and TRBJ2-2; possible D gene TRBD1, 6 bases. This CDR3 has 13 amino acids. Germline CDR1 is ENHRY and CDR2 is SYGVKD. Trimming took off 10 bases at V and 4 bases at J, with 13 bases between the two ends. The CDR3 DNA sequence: TGTGCCACCCAACAGGGTGGCACCGGGGAGCTGTTTTTT. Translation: CATQQGGTGELFF.